The 12 T cell receptor beta chains below all came from one sample that was sequenced in a study of PD-1 blockade in classical Hodgkin lymphoma. Every patient was affected by relapse after autologous stem cell transplantation, while exposure to brentuximab vedotin was not uniform. After PBMCs were thawed, their CD8+ T cells were isolated by magnetic negative selection. TCRdb's copy holds only in-frame clones and misses some; the assay was immunoSEQ multiplex PCR. The sample gives some 10,000 clones, about four fifths of which show up once; under 45% is in the top ten. The sequencing used CD8+ T cells from blood, collected at baseline. These receptors all stem from a human donor with classical Hodgkin lymphoma.

The chain carries TRBV30 and TRBJ1-2, with a weak D call TRBD1 (6 bases). CDR1 is GTSNPN and CDR2 is SVGIG in the germline V gene (reference sequence). V dropped 2 bases and J dropped 8 bases, with 18 bases sitting between them. The CDR3 has 14 residues. The CDR3: CAWSSGAGADGYTF. CDR3 nucleotides: TGTGCCTGGAGTAGCGGGGCAGGGGCCGACGGCTACACCTTC.

The chain recombines TRBV29-1 with TRBJ2-1, with 9 bases matching TRBD2. Germline CDR1 and CDR2: SQVTM and ANQGSEA. The length of the CDR3 is 17 residues. Trimming at V came to 2 bases and at J to 8 bases, leaving 16 bases not matched to a gene. DNA of the CDR3: TGCAGCGTTGAACGGACAGACCTAGCGGGACTTCGACATGAGCAGTTCTTC. Its protein is CSVERTDLAGLRHEQFF.

The CDR3 spells CASSLVGYSNQPQHF. The DNA for the CDR3 is TGTGCCAGCAGCTTGGTTGGGTATAGCAATCAGCCCCAGCATTTT. The chain is built from TRBV5-5 and TRBJ1-5; D not certain. CDR1 and CDR2 (germline): SGHKS, YYEKEE (reference sequence). The CDR3 contains 15 residues. Between the trimmed V and J ends, which lost 0 bases and 0 bases, there was a span of 7 bases.

V and J are TRBV25-1 and TRBJ2-7, with D perhaps matching TRBD2 (6 bases). The CDR3 is 16 residues long. Trimming removed 0 bases at V and 3 bases at J, with 15 bases between. Germline CDR1 is MGHDK and CDR2 is SYGVNS. This CDR3 is CASSEYGPGENYEQYF. In DNA form, the CDR3 reads TGTGCCAGCAGTGAATATGGACCGGGAGAGAACTACGAGCAGTACTTC.

The V and J genes are TRBV5-6 and TRBJ2-7; the D gene is possibly TRBD1 (5 bases). V lost 0 bases and J lost 2, with 6 bases in between. The CDR3 has 13 residues. The V gene's germline CDR1 is SGHDT and CDR2 YYEEEE. The CDR3, as DNA: TGTGCCAGCAGCTTGGGCAGGGCCTACGAGCAGTACTTC. Translated: CASSLGRAYEQYF. The entire variable domain, with the rest obtained from reference TRBV5-6 and TRBJ2-7, is as follows: DAGVTQSPTHLIKTRGQQVTLRCSPKSGHDTVSWYQQALGQGPQFIFQYYEEEERQRGNFPDRFSGHQFPNYSSELNVNALLLGDSALYLCASSLGRAYEQYFGPGTRLTVT.

A few counts support this clone. The chain has TRBV5-4 and TRBJ2-7; no clear D gene. The V end was cut by 2 bases, the J end by 2 bases, with 11 bases between. Germline loops: CDR1 SGHNT, CDR2 YYREEE (reference sequence). The CDR3 is 14 residues long. CDR3 sequence: CASSLNPLAYEQYF. The CDR3 DNA is TGTGCCAGCAGCTTAAACCCCTTGGCCTACGAGCAGTACTTC.

The V gene is TRBV6-6, the J gene TRBJ1-1, with D hard to call. The V gene lost 5 bases and the J gene lost 5 bases, with 12 bases spanning the gap. The CDR3 has 13 residues. Germline lookup yields CDR1 MNHNY and CDR2 SVGAGI (reference sequence). The CDR3 is CASSAGPFTEAFF. As DNA, the CDR3 is TGTGCCAGCAGTGCGGGCCCGTTTACTGAAGCTTTCTTT.

The V and J genes are TRBV6-5 and TRBJ2-6; D call uncertain. With 5 bases removed from V and 2 bases from J, the gap between germline ends came to 4 bases. The CDR3 totals 13 residues. CDR1 and CDR2 from the germline V gene are MNHEY and SVGAGI. The CDR3: CASSVTGANVLTF. CDR3 bases: TGTGCCAGCAGTGTGACTGGGGCCAACGTCCTGACTTTC.

This rearrangement joins TRBV4-1 to TRBJ1-2; tentative D call: TRBD1 (5 bases). CDR3 length: 16 residues. V was pared by 0 bases and J by 2 bases, with 13 bases between. Germline CDR1 and CDR2: MGHRA and YSYEKL. Here the CDR3 reads CASSQEGPGRNYGYTF. In DNA form, the CDR3 reads TGCGCCAGCAGCCAAGAGGGTCCAGGGCGGAACTATGGCTACACCTTC.

V usage is TRBV28 and J usage is TRBJ2-1, with D possibly TRBD2 on 5 matching bases. Germline V CDR1 and CDR2: MDHEN, SYDVKM. The ends were cut back, 5 bases at V and 1 base at J, with 9 bases in the middle. The CDR3 covers 14 residues. The CDR3 DNA reads as TGTGCCAGCAGTCCGGGATATTCCTACAATGAGCAGTTCTTC. This sequence encodes CASSPGYSYNEQFF.

This sequence joins TRBV19 and TRBJ2-1; unclear D gene. V was pared by 0 bases and J by 0 bases, with 3 bases between. From germline, CDR1 is LNHDA and CDR2 SQIVND (reference sequence). The CDR3 extends over 14 amino acids. The CDR3 DNA is TGTGCCAGTAGTATAGACAACTCCTACAATGAGCAGTTCTTC. It is translated as CASSIDNSYNEQFF.

V usage is TRBV10-2 and J usage is TRBJ2-1; D remains unclear. This CDR3 region has 14 residues. Trimming removed 8 bases from V and 6 bases from J, with 17 bases in between. Germline values: CDR1 WSHSY, CDR2 SAAADI. The CDR3 region has the DNA TGCGCCAGCGTGGAAAGGGCCTTGGTCAATGAGCAGTTCTTC. Its protein is CASVERALVNEQFF.